Below, 32 T cell receptor beta chains from the same sample are listed, as sequenced in a study of T cell responses to AZD1222 COVID-19 vaccine (dated by TCRdb to the early 2020s). Library preparation used the immunoSEQ multiplex PCR assay. TCRdb obtained this table from immuneACCESS and retained in-frame rearrangements with V and J assigned. These tables miss some clones; where compared with another copy, unresolved V genes account for less than half of the shortfall, and the remainder is unexplained. In this sample the table shows about 190,000 clones, almost 95% of which occur a single time. The ten largest clones take up roughly a tenth of the sample. The sample's time point label, decoded: baseline before first vaccination. The material was peripheral blood, obtained on day 0 of AZD1222 vaccination. Every receptor here comes from an adult in good health.

The chain carries TRBV13 and TRBJ1-1, with TRBD1 matching over 8 bases. The CDR3 has 14 amino acids. CDR1 PRHDT and CDR2 FYEKMQ come from the germline V gene (reference sequence). Germline trimming cut 5 bases from V and 2 bases from J; bases unmatched to any gene: 4. The CDR3 loop reads CASSLQGGNTEAFF. In nucleotides, the CDR3 is TGTGCCAGCAGCCTACAGGGGGGAAACACTGAAGCTTTCTTT.

The chain joins TRBV3-1 (or the pseudogene TRBV3-2) to TRBJ2-1; 14 bases are a match to TRBD2. Trimming cost V 4 bases and J 7 bases; bases outside gene matches: 12. CDR3 length equals 18 residues. Germline CDR1 is LGHDT and CDR2 is YNNKEL (reference sequence). CDR3 sequence reads: CASSRERLAGGSENEQFF. The DNA for the CDR3 is TGTGCCAGCAGCCGCGAACGACTAGCGGGAGGGTCAGAAAATGAGCAGTTCTTC.

CDR3 DNA: TGTGCCAGCAGTACGTCACTAGCGGTCTACGAGCAGTACTTC. Amino acid sequence: CASSTSLAVYEQYF. This chain connects TRBV6-2 or TRBV6-3 to TRBJ2-7, with 8 nucleotides matching TRBD2. Germline CDR1 and CDR2: MNHEY and SVGEGT. This CDR3 has 14 amino acids. J was trimmed by 3 bases and V by 5 bases; bases with no gene match: 6.

This chain links TRBV3-1 (or the pseudogene TRBV3-2) with TRBJ2-5; TRBD2 aligns across 11 bases. J was trimmed by 3 bases and V by 3 bases; bases with no gene match: 9. Germline CDR1 LGHDT, CDR2 YNNKEL (reference sequence). This CDR3 has 17 amino acids. The CDR3 sequence is CASSHQAVAGGEETQYF. The CDR3 coding sequence is TGTGCCAGCAGCCATCAAGCAGTAGCGGGAGGGGAAGAGACCCAGTACTTC.

V is TRBV19 and J is TRBJ2-5; 8 bases line up with TRBD2. With 1 base clipped from V and 4 bases from J, the junction kept 8 bases outside the gene matches. The germline V gene encodes CDR1 LNHDA and CDR2 SQIVND (reference sequence). CDR3 size: 16 residues. CDR3 sequence reads: CASSIGVAGWRETQYF. CDR3 nucleotide sequence: TGTGCCAGTAGTATAGGAGTAGCGGGATGGAGAGAGACCCAGTACTTC.

V usage is TRBV5-1 and J usage is TRBJ2-3; D not resolved. Trimming shortened V by 5 bases and J by 4 bases, and 17 bases separated the two germline ends. The germline gives CDR1 SGHRS, CDR2 YFSETQ. The CDR3 loop spans 15 amino acids. The CDR3 protein is CASRLTPGPADTQYF. In DNA, the CDR3 is TGCGCCAGCAGGCTGACACCGGGTCCCGCAGATACGCAGTATTTT. Combining the CDR3 with reference TRBV5-1 and TRBJ2-3 gives the whole variable domain KAGVTQTPRYLIKTRGQQVTLSCSPISGHRSVSWYQQTPGQGLQFLFEYFSETQRNKGNFPGRFSGRQFSNSRSEMNVSTLELGDSALYLCASRLTPGPADTQYFGPGTRLTVL.

This chain uses TRBV4-1 with TRBJ1-2, with TRBD1 matching over 7 bases. The CDR3 contains 16 residues. The germline V gene encodes CDR1 MGHRA and CDR2 YSYEKL. The junction had 9 bases not matched to a gene; V was cut back by 0 bases and J by 5 bases. CDR3 bases: TGCGCCAGCAGCCAAGATGGGGGACAGATGCCGTATGGCTACACCTTC. Translation: CASSQDGGQMPYGYTF.

This rearrangement joins TRBV2 to TRBJ1-2; D is undetermined. V was clipped by 9 bases and J by 2 bases, with 13 bases between them. The CDR3 has 13 amino acids. Germline assignment: CDR1 SNHLY and CDR2 FYNNEI. For the CDR3, the DNA is TGTGCCAGTCCCTCAGGTGACAACTATGGCTACACCTTC. This codes for CASPSGDNYGYTF.

The chain recombines TRBV7-3 with TRBJ2-3, with 8 nucleotides matching TRBD2. Unmatched junction bases numbered 18, after V lost 5 bases and J lost 14 bases. The CDR3 consists of 15 residues. Germline assignment: CDR1 SGHTA and CDR2 FQGTGA. CDR3 sequence (DNA): TGTGCCAGCAGCCCCACAGAACAACCGGGACTAGTGTTGTATTTT. Encoded protein: CASSPTEQPGLVLYF. Variable domain in full (rest from reference TRBV7-3 and TRBJ2-3): GAGVSQTPSNKVTEKGKYVELRCDPISGHTALYWYRQSLGQGPEFLIYFQGTGAADDSGLPNDRFFAVRPEGSVSTLKIQRTERGDSAVYLCASSPTEQPGLVLYFGPGTRLTVL.

The rearrangement uses TRBV5-4 and TRBJ1-3; the D gene is possibly TRBD1 (6 bases). V was cut by 6 bases and J by 2 bases, with 15 bases left in between. Germline lookup yields CDR1 SGHNT and CDR2 YYREEE (reference sequence). There are 15 residues in the CDR3. CDR3 sequence: CASTIQGSPGNTIYF. CDR3 DNA sequence: TGTGCCAGCACCATACAGGGTTCCCCTGGAAACACCATATATTTT.

This chain connects TRBV2 to TRBJ1-5; 7 bases line up with TRBD1. V was clipped by 8 bases and J by 5 bases; unmatched bases: 6. Germline V gives CDR1 SNHLY, CDR2 FYNNEI. This CDR3 is 13 amino acids long. CDR3 protein: CASHGRGDQPQHF. The CDR3 region has the DNA TGTGCCAGCCACGGCAGGGGGGATCAGCCCCAGCATTTT.

The chain links TRBV2 to TRBJ2-7; TRBD1 agrees at 10 bases. Trimming at V came to 8 bases and at J to 0 bases, leaving 4 bases not matched to a gene. Germline assignment: CDR1 SNHLY and CDR2 FYNNEI. The CDR3 is 14 amino acids. CDR3: CASQGTGDSYEQYF. The CDR3 DNA sequence: TGTGCCAGCCAAGGGACAGGGGACTCCTACGAGCAGTACTTC.

The chain carries TRBV29-1 and TRBJ1-1; D perhaps matches TRBD1 (5 bases). The CDR3 spans 13 residues. Trimming cost V 1 base and J 4 bases, with 10 bases left between them. Germline CDR1 reads SQVTM; CDR2 reads ANQGSEA. CDR3 region: CSVEARGGTEAFF. The DNA of the CDR3 is TGCAGCGTTGAAGCTCGTGGGGGCACTGAAGCTTTCTTT.

V gene TRBV4-1 combines with J gene TRBJ2-7; 10 bases match TRBD1. Germline-derived CDR1 and CDR2 are MGHRA and YSYEKL. V shed 3 bases and J 5 bases; nucleotides not matched to a gene: 10. The CDR3 is 16 amino acids. CDR3 residues: CASSQIRGQGTDEQYF. The CDR3 nucleotides are TGCGCCAGCAGCCAGATCCGGGGACAGGGGACCGACGAGCAGTACTTC.

V and J are TRBV6-4 and TRBJ2-3; 7 bases line up with TRBD2. The J segment lost 1 base and the V segment lost 6 bases, leaving 7 bases of the junction unmatched. CDR3 length: 15 residues. Germline CDR1 reads MRHNA; CDR2 reads SNTAGT. For the CDR3, the DNA is TGTGCCAGCAGCTCTAGCGGAGGCGGCACAGATACGCAGTATTTT. Its protein is CASSSSGGGTDTQYF.

This clone is a singleton in its sample. The rearrangement uses TRBV13 and TRBJ1-5, with TRBD1 identical over 10 bases. This CDR3 is built from 17 residues. Trimming took 3 bases from V and 3 from J; bases not matched to a gene: 8. Germline V gives CDR1 PRHDT, CDR2 FYEKMQ (reference sequence). The CDR3 nucleotides are TGTGCCAGCAGCTTCCGGTCCGGGACAGGGGTCAATCAGCCCCAGCATTTT. Residues: CASSFRSGTGVNQPQHF. Together with reference TRBV13 and TRBJ1-5, the CDR3 gives the full variable domain: AAGVIQSPRHLIKEKRETATLKCYPIPRHDTVYWYQQGPGQDPQFLISFYEKMQSDKGSIPDRFSAQQFSDYHSELNMSSLELGDSALYFCASSFRSGTGVNQPQHFGDGTRLSIL.

The genes are TRBV9 and TRBJ2-7; 12 bases match TRBD2. Germline trimming cut 4 bases from V and 7 bases from J; bases unmatched to any gene: 3. This CDR3 region has 13 residues. Germline CDR1 SGDLS, CDR2 YYNGEE. This chain's CDR3 is CASSLGLAGEQYF. CDR3 coding DNA: TGTGCCAGCAGCCTAGGACTAGCGGGAGAGCAGTACTTC.

The chain carries TRBV9 and TRBJ2-1; D call uncertain. V lost 4 bases and J 7 bases, leaving 9 bases between the germline ends. Germline CDR1 reads SGDLS; CDR2 reads YYNGEE. The CDR3 spans 12 residues. The CDR3 loop is CASSPPSNEQFF. The DNA for the CDR3 is TGTGCCAGCAGCCCCCCATCGAATGAGCAGTTCTTC.

J is TRBJ2-3 and V is TRBV5-4, with 7 bases that match TRBD2. The CDR3 contains 14 residues. J gave up 3 bases and V 1 base, and 2 bases lay outside the gene matches. Germline V gene data show CDR1 as SGHNT and CDR2 as YYREEE (reference sequence). This chain's CDR3 is CASSLSGRTDTQYF. In DNA form, the CDR3 reads TGTGCCAGCAGCTTGTCCGGGAGGACAGATACGCAGTATTTT.

DNA of the CDR3: TGTGCCAGCAAAGAGGGGGGATCACCCCTCCACTTT. It translates to CASKEGGSPLHF. This chain links TRBV6-6 with TRBJ1-6; D perhaps matches TRBD1 (6 bases). Germline assignment: CDR1 MNHNY and CDR2 SVGAGI (reference sequence). CDR3 length: 12 amino acids. The V gene lost 7 bases and the J gene lost 10 bases, with 11 bases spanning the gap.

The V call is TRBV4-1, the J call TRBJ2-7; a possible D gene is TRBD1 (5 bases). The V and J ends lost 0 bases and 7 bases respectively, with 13 bases between them. Germline V gives CDR1 MGHRA, CDR2 YSYEKL. This CDR3 is 14 amino acids long. The DNA for the CDR3 is TGCGCCAGCAGCCAAGACAGGGTGGGTTTTGAGCAGTACTTC. Protein: CASSQDRVGFEQYF.

The V gene is TRBV4-1, the J gene TRBJ1-2; 8 nucleotides line up with TRBD1. Germline assignment: CDR1 MGHRA and CDR2 YSYEKL. The CDR3 covers 14 residues. V was clipped by 4 bases and J by 8 bases; unmatched bases: 9. The CDR3 is CASSPLGQARGYTF. In DNA, the CDR3 is TGCGCCAGCAGCCCCCTGGGACAGGCCCGGGGCTACACCTTC.

The chain carries TRBV5-1 and TRBJ1-1; possible D gene TRBD1, 5 bases. Looked up from germline, CDR1 is SGHRS and CDR2 is YFSETQ. This CDR3 has 15 residues. V dropped 6 bases and J dropped 1 base, with 16 bases sitting between them. The DNA of the CDR3 is TGCGCCAGCATACCACCAGGACATCCGAACACTGAAGCTTTCTTT. Residues: CASIPPGHPNTEAFF.

This clone has just a few counts. The V and J genes are TRBV13 and TRBJ2-7; 8 bases line up with TRBD2. V shed 7 bases and J 0 bases; nucleotides not matched to a gene: 8. Germline V gives CDR1 PRHDT, CDR2 FYEKMQ (reference sequence). The CDR3 sequence is 15 residues long. CDR3 residues: CASTALAASSYEQYF. Written as DNA, the CDR3 is TGTGCCAGCACCGCACTAGCGGCAAGCTCCTACGAGCAGTACTTC. Full variable domain (missing parts from reference TRBV13 and TRBJ2-7): AAGVIQSPRHLIKEKRETATLKCYPIPRHDTVYWYQQGPGQDPQFLISFYEKMQSDKGSIPDRFSAQQFSDYHSELNMSSLELGDSALYFCASTALAASSYEQYFGPGTRLTVT.

The chain uses TRBV4-2 and TRBJ1-2; D is undetermined. Germline V gene data show CDR1 as LGHNA and CDR2 as YNFKEQ. V lost 0 bases and J 4 bases, leaving 6 bases between the germline ends. The CDR3 runs 13 residues. CDR3 residues: CASSQETLYGYTF. The CDR3 DNA follows: TGTGCCAGCAGCCAAGAGACCCTCTATGGCTACACCTTC.

The chain has TRBV24-1 and TRBJ2-3; D is perhaps TRBD1 (5 bases). Germline assignment: CDR1 KGHDR and CDR2 SFDVKD. Trimming removed 6 bases from V and 2 bases from J, with 11 bases in between. The CDR3 totals 14 residues. The CDR3 DNA reads as TGTGCCACCAGTACATCGACAGTCACAGATACGCAGTATTTT. Protein product: CATSTSTVTDTQYF.

This chain connects TRBV27 to TRBJ2-1; the D gene is possibly TRBD2 (7 bases). The germline CDR1 and CDR2 sequences are MNHEY and SMNVEV (reference sequence). Trimming pared 7 bases from V and 2 bases from J, leaving 18 bases between. This CDR3 is 16 amino acids long. In DNA form, the CDR3 reads TGTGCCAGCACTCAACTTAGGGGGGGTCCCTACAATGAGCAGTTCTTC. The encoded protein is CASTQLRGGPYNEQFF.

The V gene is TRBV19, the J gene TRBJ2-3; 7 nucleotides align to TRBD2. Per germline, CDR1 LNHDA and CDR2 SQIVND (reference sequence). This CDR3 comprises 13 residues. V shed 7 bases and J 1 base; nucleotides not matched to a gene: 2. CDR3 nucleotide sequence: TGTGCCAGTACCCGGGGGGGCACAGATACGCAGTATTTT. Translated, it gives CASTRGGTDTQYF.

The chain couples TRBV4-3 to TRBJ2-1, with 9 bases fitting TRBD2. Germline lookup yields CDR1 LGHNA and CDR2 YSLEER. V dropped 1 base and J dropped 4; count of bases not matched to a gene: 2. This CDR3 region has 15 residues. The CDR3 coding sequence is TGCGCCAGCAGCCAAGCGCGGGAGGGTTACAATGAGCAGTTCTTC. Its translation is CASSQAREGYNEQFF.

The chain is built from TRBV6-1 and TRBJ2-6, with 10 bases that match TRBD2. The CDR3 totals 17 residues. CDR1 and CDR2 from the germline V gene are MNHNS and SASEGT. The V gene end was trimmed by 1 base and the J gene end by 4 bases; junction bases not matched to a gene: 4. The CDR3 nucleotides are TGTGCCAGCAGTGAAGTAGCGGGAGGCTCCGGGGCCAACGTCCTGACTTTC. This sequence encodes CASSEVAGGSGANVLTF.

V gene TRBV5-1 combines with J gene TRBJ2-3; D gene unclear. This CDR3 comprises 16 residues. CDR1 and CDR2 from the germline V gene are SGHRS and YFSETQ. V lost 2 bases and J lost 0, with 13 bases in between. CDR3 amino acids: CASSFLRTDSTDTQYF. CDR3 nucleotide sequence: TGCGCCAGCAGCTTCCTCCGGACGGACAGCACAGATACGCAGTATTTT.

This rearrangement joins TRBV21-1 to TRBJ2-7. TRBV21-1 constitutes a pseudogene. The CDR3 spans 10 residues. In DNA form, the CDR3 reads TGTGCCAGCAGCAAGCAGAGTTTTTACTTC. The encoded protein is CASSKQSFYF.